This TCR beta chain was sequenced during a study of a mutant IDH1 vaccine in newly diagnosed glioma (dated by TCRdb to about 2021). Broadly, across the study: Vaccination started 4-6 weeks after radiotherapy alone, or was given together with temozolomide cycles in the groups whose treatment included chemotherapy. Peripheral blood samples were drawn at six visits, namely V03 (baseline), V05, V07, V10, V12 and V13. Longitudinal TCRB deep sequencing was done for 25 to 30 treated patients, wherever samples were available for exploratory analyses. The week-35 safety follow-up took place at visit V12, and the week-47 end of study took place at visit V13. Of the 32 patients who were treated, 62.5% were male and roughly 38% were female, and the mean age was around 40 years. Prior to enrollment, patients had been given standard therapy consisting of radiotherapy alone, temozolomide alone, or radiochemotherapy with temozolomide, with the combination given to most patients. Beyond this particular receptor, the publication reports: The authors noted that analyses of patient blood samples could not be reproduced because of sample limitations. Selection of PBMC samples for TCRB deep sequencing was based on availability. Immune responses induced by the vaccine were seen in approximately 93% of patients across multiple MHC alleles. Pseudoprogression appeared unrelated to alterations in the top peripheral T cell clonotypes detected by TCRB sequencing.

Library preparation employed the immunoSEQ multiplex PCR assay. Rearranged TCR beta chain sequences were amplified with the hsTCRB Kit following the manufacturer's protocol. TCRB libraries were sequenced on an Illumina MiSeq. In the paper's pipeline: The proprietary platform of the kit vendor was used for demultiplexing, trimming and gene mapping. In TCRdb, the immuneACCESS table is reduced to in-frame sequences with V and J assigned. These tables do not hold every clone; where another copy was compared, an unresolved V gene accounts for under half, and the others remain unexplained. V and J calls and clone size are given by that table; D and trimming were obtained from the DNA. In all, the sample holds around 30,000 clones, and approximately 90% of those were seen once. The top ten clones comprise about 11% of the sample. This clone was found once. The target of this receptor is not known. There are no base qualities to consult, and no much larger clone falls within one base.

The sample's time point label, decoded: week 47, end of study. Each vaccine dose, consisting of 300 ug of a 20-mer mutant IDH1 peptide in Montanide, was administered subcutaneously with topical imiquimod. Patients received eight vaccinations in weeks 1, 3, 5, 7, 11, 15, 19 and 23, corresponding to visits V03 through V10. All donors had newly diagnosed IDH1-mutant astrocytomas of WHO grade 3 or 4 that showed loss of nuclear ATRX. The samples were drawn from NOA16, a multicentre, single-arm, open-label phase I trial in Germany that tested a mutant IDH1 peptide vaccine in humans for the first time. Genomic DNA for TCRB sequencing was extracted from EDTA blood using the DNeasy Blood and Tissue Kit. Material: PBMCs, obtained from a glioma patient whose treatment included an IDH1 peptide vaccine. The sequence came from a woman younger than 45 with glioma.

The sequenced DNA is TGTGCCAGCAGTTACCCGGGGGCCTCCACTTCACCCCTCCACTTT. The translation is CASSYPGASTSPLHF. Rearrangement joined TRBV6-6 to TRBJ1-6; TRBD1 is a possible D gene, resting on 6 matching bases. The V and J ends are trimmed by 2 bases and 9 bases, leaving 14 bases between them. The germline V gene (reference sequence) supplies CDR1 MNHNY and CDR2 SVGAGI. Measured from the cysteine to the phenylalanine, the CDR3 is 15 residues long. Left in the record is the CDR3 DNA by itself, 45 bases read in frame from the first base.